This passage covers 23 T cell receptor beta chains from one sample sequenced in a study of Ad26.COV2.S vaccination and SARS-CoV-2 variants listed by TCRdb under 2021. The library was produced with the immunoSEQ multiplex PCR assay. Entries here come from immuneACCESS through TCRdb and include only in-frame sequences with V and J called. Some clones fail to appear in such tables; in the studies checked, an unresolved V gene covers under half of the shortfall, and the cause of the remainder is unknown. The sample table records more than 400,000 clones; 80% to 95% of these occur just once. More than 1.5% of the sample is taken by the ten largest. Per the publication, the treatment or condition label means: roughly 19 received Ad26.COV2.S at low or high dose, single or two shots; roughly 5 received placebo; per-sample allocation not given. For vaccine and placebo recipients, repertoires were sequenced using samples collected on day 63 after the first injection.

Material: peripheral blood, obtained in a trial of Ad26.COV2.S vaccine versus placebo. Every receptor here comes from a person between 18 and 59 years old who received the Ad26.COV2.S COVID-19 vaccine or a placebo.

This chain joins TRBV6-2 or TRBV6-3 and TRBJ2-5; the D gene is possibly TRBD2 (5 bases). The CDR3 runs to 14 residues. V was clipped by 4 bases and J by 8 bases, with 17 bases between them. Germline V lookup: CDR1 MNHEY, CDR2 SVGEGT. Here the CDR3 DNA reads TGTGCCAGCAGTTTCCGACGGGCCGAGGGAACCCAGTACTTC. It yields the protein CASSFRRAEGTQYF.

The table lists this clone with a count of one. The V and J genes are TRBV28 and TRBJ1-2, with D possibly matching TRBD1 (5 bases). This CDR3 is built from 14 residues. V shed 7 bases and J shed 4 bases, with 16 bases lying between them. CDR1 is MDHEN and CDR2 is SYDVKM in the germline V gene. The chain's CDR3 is CASKIPAGLYGYTF. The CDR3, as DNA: TGTGCCAGCAAGATTCCCGCGGGGCTCTATGGCTACACCTTC.

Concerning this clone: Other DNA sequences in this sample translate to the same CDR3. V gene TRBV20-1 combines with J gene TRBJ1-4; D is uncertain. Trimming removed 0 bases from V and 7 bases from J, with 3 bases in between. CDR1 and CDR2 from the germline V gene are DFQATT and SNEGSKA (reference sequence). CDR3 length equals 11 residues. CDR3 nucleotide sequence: TGCAGTGCTAGAGATCCTGAAAAACTGTTTTTT. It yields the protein CSARDPEKLFF.

DNA for the CDR3: TGTGCCAGCTATCGGGGACAGGGGACAGATACGCAGTATTTT. It is translated as CASYRGQGTDTQYF. V and J are TRBV2 and TRBJ2-3; 10 positions match TRBD1. CDR1 is SNHLY and CDR2 is FYNNEI in the germline V gene. The CDR3 loop spans 14 amino acids. V lost 8 bases to trimming and J lost 3 bases; unmatched junction nucleotides: 5.

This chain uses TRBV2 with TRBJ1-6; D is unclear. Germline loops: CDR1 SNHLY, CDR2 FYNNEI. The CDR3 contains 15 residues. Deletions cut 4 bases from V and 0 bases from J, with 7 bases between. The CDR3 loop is CASSVESSYNSPLHF. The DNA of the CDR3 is TGTGCCAGCAGTGTGGAGAGCTCCTATAATTCACCCCTCCACTTT.

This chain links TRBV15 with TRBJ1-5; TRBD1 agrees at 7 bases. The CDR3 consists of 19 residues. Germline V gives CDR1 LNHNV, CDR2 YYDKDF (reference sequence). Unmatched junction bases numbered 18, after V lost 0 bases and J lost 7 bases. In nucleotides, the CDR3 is TGTGCCACCAGCAGAGATTGGGCTAAGGGGGCATGGAATTCGCAGCCCCAGCATTTT. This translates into CATSRDWAKGAWNSQPQHF.

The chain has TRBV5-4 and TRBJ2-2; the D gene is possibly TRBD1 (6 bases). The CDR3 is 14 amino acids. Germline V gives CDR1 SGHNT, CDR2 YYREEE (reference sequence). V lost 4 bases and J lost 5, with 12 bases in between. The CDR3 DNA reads TGTGCCAGCAGCCGCCCCACAGGGACCGGGGAGCTGTTTTTT. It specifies CASSRPTGTGELFF.

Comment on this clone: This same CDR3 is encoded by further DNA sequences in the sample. CDR3 nucleotide sequence: TGTGCCAGCAGCTTAGGGGGCGGGAATGAGCAGTTCTTC. Protein: CASSLGGGNEQFF. The genes are TRBV7-2 and TRBJ2-1, with D possibly being TRBD1 or TRBD2 (5 bases each). The CDR3 length is 13 residues. The V end lost 1 base, the J end lost 7 bases, and 8 bases lay between the germline ends. The V gene's germline CDR1 is SGHTA and CDR2 FQGNSA.

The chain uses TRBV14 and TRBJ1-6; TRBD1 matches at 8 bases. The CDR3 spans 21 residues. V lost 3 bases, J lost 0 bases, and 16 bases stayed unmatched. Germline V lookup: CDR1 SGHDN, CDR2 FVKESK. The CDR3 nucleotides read TGTGCCAGCAGCCAGGGGACCGGGACAGGATTCTTGAGCTCCTATAATTCACCCCTCCACTTT. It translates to CASSQGTGTGFLSSYNSPLHF.

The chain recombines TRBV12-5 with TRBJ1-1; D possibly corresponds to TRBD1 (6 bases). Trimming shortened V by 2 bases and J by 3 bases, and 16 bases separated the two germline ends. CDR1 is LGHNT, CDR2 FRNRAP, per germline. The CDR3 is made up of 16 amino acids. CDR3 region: CASGLYPWSGDTEAFF. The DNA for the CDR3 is TGTGCTAGTGGTTTGTATCCTTGGTCAGGGGACACTGAAGCTTTCTTT.

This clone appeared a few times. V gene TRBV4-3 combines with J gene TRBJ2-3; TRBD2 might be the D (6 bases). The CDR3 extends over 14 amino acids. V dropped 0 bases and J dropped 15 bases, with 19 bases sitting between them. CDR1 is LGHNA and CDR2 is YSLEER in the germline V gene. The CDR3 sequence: CASSQETGTRSIYF. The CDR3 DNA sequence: TGCGCCAGCAGCCAAGAGACCGGGACTCGGAGTATTTATTTT.

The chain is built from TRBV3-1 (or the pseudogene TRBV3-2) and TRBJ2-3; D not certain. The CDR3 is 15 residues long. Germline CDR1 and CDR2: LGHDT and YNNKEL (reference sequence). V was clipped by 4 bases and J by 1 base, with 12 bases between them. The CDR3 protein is CASSPWRGGTDTQYF. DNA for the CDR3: TGTGCCAGCAGCCCTTGGCGCGGCGGCACAGATACGCAGTATTTT.

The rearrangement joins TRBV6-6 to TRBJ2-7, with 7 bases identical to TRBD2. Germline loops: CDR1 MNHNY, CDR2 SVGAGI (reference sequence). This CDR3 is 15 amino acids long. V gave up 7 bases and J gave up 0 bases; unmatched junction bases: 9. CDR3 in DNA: TGTGCCAGCACCTCGGGGAGGGCGGGCTCCTACGAGCAGTACTTC. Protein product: CASTSGRAGSYEQYF.

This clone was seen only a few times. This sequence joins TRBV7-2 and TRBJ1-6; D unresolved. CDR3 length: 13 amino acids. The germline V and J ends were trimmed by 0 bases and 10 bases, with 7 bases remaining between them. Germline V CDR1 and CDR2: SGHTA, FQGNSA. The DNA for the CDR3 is TGTGCCAGCAGCTTAGCCGGAGACTCACCCCTCCACTTT. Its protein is CASSLAGDSPLHF. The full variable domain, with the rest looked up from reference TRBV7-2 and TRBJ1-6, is GAGVSQSPSNKVTEKGKDVELRCDPISGHTALYWYRQSLGQGLEFLIYFQGNSAPDKSGLPSDRFSAERTGGSVSTLTIQRTQQEDSAVYLCASSLAGDSPLHFGNGTRLTVT.

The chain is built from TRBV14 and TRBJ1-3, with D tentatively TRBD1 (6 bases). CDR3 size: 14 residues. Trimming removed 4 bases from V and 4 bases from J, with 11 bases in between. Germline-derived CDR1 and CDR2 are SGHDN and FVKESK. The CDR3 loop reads CASSPGAAGNTIYF. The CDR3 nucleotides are TGTGCCAGCAGCCCAGGGGCAGCGGGAAACACCATATATTTT.

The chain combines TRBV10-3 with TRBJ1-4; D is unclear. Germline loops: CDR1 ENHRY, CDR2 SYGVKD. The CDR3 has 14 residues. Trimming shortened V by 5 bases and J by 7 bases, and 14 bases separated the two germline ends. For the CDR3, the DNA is TGTGCCATCAGTCAAGGGATCGTGTCTGAAAAACTGTTTTTT. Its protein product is CAISQGIVSEKLFF.

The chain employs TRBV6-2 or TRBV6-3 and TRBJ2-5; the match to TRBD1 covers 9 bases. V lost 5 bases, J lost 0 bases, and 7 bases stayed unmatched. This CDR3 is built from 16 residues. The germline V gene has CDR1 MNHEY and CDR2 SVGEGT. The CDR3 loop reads CASSGGTGLYQETQYF. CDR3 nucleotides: TGTGCCAGCAGTGGGGGGACAGGGCTTTACCAAGAGACCCAGTACTTC.

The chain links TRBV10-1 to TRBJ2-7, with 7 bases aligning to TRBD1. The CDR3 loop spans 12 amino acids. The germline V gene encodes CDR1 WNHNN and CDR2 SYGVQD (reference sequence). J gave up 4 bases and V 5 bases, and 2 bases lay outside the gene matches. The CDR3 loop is CASSSTGYEQYF. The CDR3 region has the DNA TGCGCCAGCAGTTCGACAGGGTACGAGCAGTACTTC.

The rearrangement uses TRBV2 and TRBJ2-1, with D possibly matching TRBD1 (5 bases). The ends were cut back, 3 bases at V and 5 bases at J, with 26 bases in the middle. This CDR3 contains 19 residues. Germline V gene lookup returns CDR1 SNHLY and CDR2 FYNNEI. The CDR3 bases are TGTGCCAGCAGTGACACCGGACACACGCAGGGCCAGGGAAACAATGAGCAGTTCTTC. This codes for CASSDTGHTQGQGNNEQFF.

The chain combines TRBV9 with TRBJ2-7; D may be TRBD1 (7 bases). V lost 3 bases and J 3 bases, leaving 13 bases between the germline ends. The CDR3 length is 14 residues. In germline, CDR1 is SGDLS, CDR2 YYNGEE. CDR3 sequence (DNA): TGTGCCAGCAGCGAGGGGGGACAGTTCTACGAGCAGTACTTC. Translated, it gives CASSEGGQFYEQYF.

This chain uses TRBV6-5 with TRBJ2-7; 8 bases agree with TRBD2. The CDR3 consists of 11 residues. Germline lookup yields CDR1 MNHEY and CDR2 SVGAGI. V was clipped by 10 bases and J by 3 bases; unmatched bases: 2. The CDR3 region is CAIGRDYEQYF. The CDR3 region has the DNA TGTGCCATCGGGAGGGACTACGAGCAGTACTTC.

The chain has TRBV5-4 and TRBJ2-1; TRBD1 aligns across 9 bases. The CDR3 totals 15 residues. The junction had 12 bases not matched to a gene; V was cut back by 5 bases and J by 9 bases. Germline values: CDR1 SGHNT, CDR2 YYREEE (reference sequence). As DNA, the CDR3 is TGTGCCAGCAGGGCGACAGGGGGAATGGCGAGTGAGCAGTTCTTC. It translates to CASRATGGMASEQFF.

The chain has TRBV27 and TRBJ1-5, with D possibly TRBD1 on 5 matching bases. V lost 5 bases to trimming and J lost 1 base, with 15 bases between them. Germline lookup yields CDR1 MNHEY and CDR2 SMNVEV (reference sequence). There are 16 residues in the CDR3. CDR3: CASSPMGPVSNQPQHF. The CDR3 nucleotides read TGTGCCAGCAGTCCGATGGGACCGGTGAGCAATCAGCCCCAGCATTTT.